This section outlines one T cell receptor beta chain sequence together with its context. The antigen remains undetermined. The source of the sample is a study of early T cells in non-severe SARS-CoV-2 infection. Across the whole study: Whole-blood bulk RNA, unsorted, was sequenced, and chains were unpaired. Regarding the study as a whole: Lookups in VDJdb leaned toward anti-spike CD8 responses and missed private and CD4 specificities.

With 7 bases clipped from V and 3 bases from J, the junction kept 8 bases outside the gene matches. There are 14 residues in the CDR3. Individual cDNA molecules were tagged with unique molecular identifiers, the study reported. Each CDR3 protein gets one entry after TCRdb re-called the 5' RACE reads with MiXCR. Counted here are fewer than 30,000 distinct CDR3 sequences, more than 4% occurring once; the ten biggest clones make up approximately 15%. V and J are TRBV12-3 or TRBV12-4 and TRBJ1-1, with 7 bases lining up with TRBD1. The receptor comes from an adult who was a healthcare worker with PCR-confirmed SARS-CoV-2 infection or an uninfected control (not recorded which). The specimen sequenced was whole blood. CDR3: CASIEGTAYTEAFF. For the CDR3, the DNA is TGTGCCAGCATCGAAGGGACAGCCTACACTGAAGCTTTCTTT.